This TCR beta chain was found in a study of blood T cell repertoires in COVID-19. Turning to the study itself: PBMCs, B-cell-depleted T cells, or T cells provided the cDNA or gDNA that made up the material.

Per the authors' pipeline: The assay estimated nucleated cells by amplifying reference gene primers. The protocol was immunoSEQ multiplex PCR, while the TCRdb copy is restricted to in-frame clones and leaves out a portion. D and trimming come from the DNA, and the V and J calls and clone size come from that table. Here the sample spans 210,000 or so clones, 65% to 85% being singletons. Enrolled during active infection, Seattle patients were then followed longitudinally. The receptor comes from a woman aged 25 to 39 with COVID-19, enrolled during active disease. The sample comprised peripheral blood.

The CDR3 nucleotides read TGCGCCAGCAGCTTGCAGGGTACAACCTACAATGAGCAGTTCTTC. This encodes CASSLQGTTYNEQFF. The J gene is TRBJ2-1, the V gene TRBV5-1, with a possible D match to TRBD1 (5 bases). CDR1 and CDR2 from the germline V gene are SGHRS and YFSETQ. This CDR3 is built from 15 residues. V was cut by 1 base and J by 2 bases, with 10 bases left in between. Full variable domain (rest looked up from reference TRBV5-1 and TRBJ2-1): KAGVTQTPRYLIKTRGQQVTLSCSPISGHRSVSWYQQTPGQGLQFLFEYFSETQRNKGNFPGRFSGRQFSNSRSEMNVSTLELGDSALYLCASSLQGTTYNEQFFGPGTRLTVL.